These 30 T cell receptor beta chains were all obtained from the same sample, sequenced in a study of blood T cell repertoires in COVID-19. The method was immunoSEQ multiplex PCR; TCRdb's version includes in-frame clones alone and lacks a portion of them. In the table there are some 200,000 clones, around 83% of which are singletons. Input material: PBMCs or T cells enriched from blood (not recorded which). These receptors all come from a woman aged 40 to 49 with acute COVID-19.

The V call is TRBV19, the J call TRBJ1-6; no clear D gene. The V end lost 7 bases, the J end lost 6 bases, and 7 bases lay between the germline ends. CDR3 length: 12 amino acids. Germline V gives CDR1 LNHDA, CDR2 SQIVND (reference sequence). The CDR3 loop reads CASTSGNSPLHF. In DNA, the CDR3 is TGTGCCAGTACATCGGGTAATTCACCCCTCCACTTT.

The J gene is TRBJ2-1, the V gene TRBV9, with 9 bases identical to TRBD2. The CDR3 runs to 12 residues. Germline V gene lookup returns CDR1 SGDLS and CDR2 YYNGEE. The CDR3 reads CASSGRSGEQFF. The CDR3 DNA reads as TGTGCTTCCAGCGGGAGGTCAGGTGAGCAGTTCTTC.

This clone has more than one count but fewer than ten. The chain is built from TRBV3-1 (or the pseudogene TRBV3-2) and TRBJ1-6, with 7 bases matching TRBD1. V lost 2 bases and J lost 10; bases outside the gene matches: 5. CDR3 length equals 14 residues. Germline V gene lookup returns CDR1 LGHDT and CDR2 YNNKEL (reference sequence). The CDR3 loop reads CASSQSGGKSPLHF. The CDR3 bases are TGTGCCAGCAGCCAATCAGGGGGGAAATCACCCCTCCACTTT.

This clone appeared once. This chain connects TRBV24-1 to TRBJ2-4, with a weak D call TRBD2 (5 bases). V lost 3 bases to trimming and J lost 10 bases, with 12 bases between them. Germline V CDR1 and CDR2: KGHDR, SFDVKD. The CDR3 is made up of 13 amino acids. CDR3 sequence reads: CATSDGRTGIQYF. The CDR3 bases are TGTGCCACCAGTGATGGAAGGACGGGAATTCAGTACTTC.

The chain recombines TRBV24-1 with TRBJ2-5; 9 nucleotides match TRBD1. From germline, CDR1 is KGHDR and CDR2 SFDVKD. V was pared by 4 bases and J by 4 bases, with 3 bases of the junction left unmatched. The CDR3 is 14 residues long. The CDR3 sequence is CATSDGTGTETQYF. CDR3 DNA sequence: TGTGCCACCAGTGACGGGACAGGGACAGAGACCCAGTACTTC.

The V and J genes are TRBV27 and TRBJ2-1; 13 nucleotides agree with TRBD2. The ends lost 5 bases at V and 6 bases at J; junction bases unmatched: 4. The V gene's germline CDR1 is MNHEY and CDR2 SMNVEV (reference sequence). There are 15 residues in the CDR3. This CDR3 is CASSQGLAGSNEQFF. The CDR3 DNA reads as TGTGCCAGCAGTCAGGGACTAGCGGGAAGCAATGAGCAGTTCTTC.

This clone has only one observation. The chain has TRBV4-3 and TRBJ2-5, with D hard to call. V lost 0 bases, J lost 3 bases, and 11 bases lay in between. Germline CDR1 is LGHNA and CDR2 is YSLEER. The CDR3 has 15 amino acids. Here the CDR3 DNA reads TGCGCCAGCAGCCAAGATCCCCGCGTCGAAGAGACCCAGTACTTC. It codes for CASSQDPRVEETQYF.

This sequence joins TRBV11-2 and TRBJ1-4; a weak D match, TRBD1 (6 bases). CDR1 is SGHAT and CDR2 is FQNNGV in the germline V gene. The germline V and J ends were trimmed by 10 bases and 1 base, with 7 bases remaining between them. The CDR3 extends over 12 amino acids. CDR3 sequence reads: CATGVTNEKLFF. DNA of the CDR3: TGTGCCACAGGGGTAACTAATGAAAAACTGTTTTTT. The whole variable domain, filled in from reference TRBV11-2 and TRBJ1-4, reads EAGVAQSPRYKIIEKRQSVAFWCNPISGHATLYWYQQILGQGPKLLIQFQNNGVVDDSQLPKDRFSAERLKGVDSTLKIQPAKLEDSAVYLCATGVTNEKLFFGSGTQLSVL.

This sequence joins TRBV4-1 and TRBJ2-3, with TRBD2 matching 7 bases. Germline values: CDR1 MGHRA, CDR2 YSYEKL. The CDR3 has 19 residues. The trim removed 0 bases at V and 0 bases at J, leaving 12 bases unmatched. Written as DNA, the CDR3 is TGCGCCAGCAGCCAAGAGTGGCTAGCGGCTTATTCTAGCACAGATACGCAGTATTTT. Its translation: CASSQEWLAAYSSTDTQYF.

In this sample, this clone turned up a few times. V and J are TRBV19 and TRBJ2-3, with TRBD2 matching over 8 bases. There are 11 residues in the CDR3. The V and J ends lost 3 bases and 10 bases, in that order; junction bases with no gene match: 0. Germline CDR1 is LNHDA and CDR2 is SQIVND (reference sequence). DNA of the CDR3: TGTGCCAGTAGTATGGGACTAGCGCAGTATTTT. Translation gives CASSMGLAQYF. The whole variable domain, remainder taken from reference TRBV19 and TRBJ2-3, is DGGITQSPKYLFRKEGQNVTLSCEQNLNHDAMYWYRQDPGQGLRLIYYSQIVNDFQKGDIAEGYSVSREKKESFPLTVTSAQKNPTAFYLCASSMGLAQYFGPGTRLTVL.

V gene TRBV5-1 combines with J gene TRBJ2-7; weak D call: TRBD2 (7 bases). The germline V and J ends were trimmed by 1 base and 13 bases, with 18 bases remaining between them. Germline V gene sequence: CDR1 SGHRS, CDR2 YFSETQ. The CDR3 length is 13 residues. The CDR3 loop is CASSLTLGGAEYF. The CDR3 coding sequence is TGCGCCAGCAGCTTGACCTTAGGGGGGGCAGAATACTTC.

This clone was counted only a few times. This chain joins TRBV3-1 (or the pseudogene TRBV3-2) and TRBJ2-7; D possibly corresponds to TRBD2 (5 bases). Trimming pared 4 bases from V and 3 bases from J, leaving 10 bases between. Germline CDR1 reads LGHDT; CDR2 reads YNNKEL (reference sequence). CDR3 length equals 13 residues. The CDR3 sequence: CASSPDSYYEQYF. The CDR3 coding sequence is TGTGCCAGCAGCCCGGACTCCTACTACGAGCAGTACTTC.

The V gene is TRBV7-2, the J gene TRBJ2-1; 11 bases are shared with TRBD2. CDR3 length equals 17 residues. The germline gives CDR1 SGHTA, CDR2 FQGNSA. J gave up 5 bases and V 1 base, and 7 bases lay outside the gene matches. The CDR3 bases are TGTGCCAGCAGCTTAGGAAGACTAGCGGGAATCCACAATGAGCAGTTCTTC. Protein: CASSLGRLAGIHNEQFF.

The rearrangement links TRBV2 to TRBJ1-5, with 7 bases identical to TRBD1. Germline V gives CDR1 SNHLY, CDR2 FYNNEI. The CDR3 loop spans 19 amino acids. With V trimmed by 4 bases and J by 0 bases, 15 bases remained unmatched. CDR3 nucleotides: TGTGCCAGCAGTGGAAGTGGCAGGGAAGGGGGCAATAGCAATCAGCCCCAGCATTTT. This translates into CASSGSGREGGNSNQPQHF.

The chain combines TRBV29-1 with TRBJ1-2; D call uncertain. Germline V gene data show CDR1 as SQVTM and CDR2 as ANQGSEA. This CDR3 is 15 amino acids long. V was cut by 0 bases and J by 4 bases, with 15 bases left in between. CDR3 nucleotide sequence: TGCAGCGTTGAAGATTTACGGTCGTCCGGCTATGGCTACACCTTC. Translated: CSVEDLRSSGYGYTF.

The chain links TRBV10-1 to TRBJ2-7; D not certain. This CDR3 has 14 amino acids. Per germline, CDR1 WNHNN and CDR2 SYGVQD (reference sequence). V was clipped by 4 bases and J by 6 bases, with 16 bases between them. This CDR3 reads CASSVEPEASEQYF. The CDR3 bases are TGCGCCAGCAGTGTTGAGCCTGAGGCCAGCGAGCAGTACTTC.

The rearrangement uses TRBV6-2 or TRBV6-3 and TRBJ1-4; D might be TRBD1 (5 bases). The germline V gene has CDR1 MNHEY and CDR2 SVGEGT. Deletions cut 2 bases from V and 0 bases from J, with 19 bases between. This CDR3 spans 19 amino acids. The chain's CDR3 is CASSYRNPGGDATNEKLFF. The CDR3 DNA reads TGTGCCAGCAGTTACCGTAATCCAGGAGGGGATGCAACTAATGAAAAACTGTTTTTT.

This clone was detected only once. The chain employs TRBV7-8 and TRBJ2-2; D call uncertain. Germline-derived CDR1 and CDR2 are SGHVS and FQNEAQ. V was cut by 1 base and J by 1 base, with 7 bases left in between. This CDR3 contains 15 residues. The CDR3 loop reads CASSLGARNTGELFF. The CDR3 DNA reads TGTGCCAGCAGCTTAGGGGCGCGGAACACCGGGGAGCTGTTTTTT. The whole variable domain, remainder taken from reference TRBV7-8 and TRBJ2-2, is GAGVSQSPRYKVAKRGQDVALRCDPISGHVSLFWYQQALGQGPEFLTYFQNEAQLDKSGLPSDRFFAERPEGSVSTLKIQRTQQEDSAVYLCASSLGARNTGELFFGEGSRLTVL.

This chain joins TRBV29-1 and TRBJ1-2; D perhaps matches TRBD1 (6 bases). Germline CDR1 reads SQVTM; CDR2 reads ANQGSEA. The CDR3 runs 13 residues. The ends were cut back, 5 bases at V and 4 bases at J, with 14 bases in the middle. CDR3 residues: CSVNPDSSYGYTF. As DNA, the CDR3 is TGCAGCGTTAATCCGGACAGTAGCTATGGCTACACCTTC.

The chain links TRBV7-8 to TRBJ1-1; D is unclear. V lost 5 bases and J 6 bases, leaving 13 bases between the germline ends. Germline lookup yields CDR1 SGHVS and CDR2 FQNEAQ. This CDR3 has 13 residues. The CDR3 spells CASSPILGAEAFF. The CDR3 region has the DNA TGTGCCAGCAGCCCGATTTTGGGCGCTGAAGCTTTCTTT.

V usage is TRBV3-1 (or the pseudogene TRBV3-2) and J usage is TRBJ2-3; 8 positions match TRBD1. Per germline, CDR1 LGHDT and CDR2 YNNKEL (reference sequence). The junction had 14 bases not matched to a gene; V was cut back by 5 bases and J by 1 base. The CDR3 is 18 amino acids. The CDR3 here is CASSATAGGSGRTDTQYF. In DNA form, the CDR3 reads TGTGCCAGCAGCGCTACCGCAGGGGGCTCGGGTCGCACAGATACGCAGTATTTT.

There are a few counts of this clone. The rearrangement joins TRBV3-1 (or the pseudogene TRBV3-2) to TRBJ2-2; perhaps TRBD2 as D (5 bases). The V gene lost 1 base and the J gene lost 8 bases, with 11 bases spanning the gap. This CDR3 comprises 14 residues. Germline-derived CDR1 and CDR2 are LGHDT and YNNKEL (reference sequence). The DNA for the CDR3 is TGTGCCAGCAGCCAAGTAGCCCCGGGGGGGGAGCTGTTTTTT. The encoded protein is CASSQVAPGGELFF.

The chain couples TRBV5-1 to TRBJ2-6, with a weak D call TRBD1 (6 bases). The CDR3 contains 17 residues. Trimming left V 6 bases short and J 0 bases short, with 16 bases between. Germline lookup yields CDR1 SGHRS and CDR2 YFSETQ. As DNA, the CDR3 is TGCGCCAGCACCCGATCCCCAGGGGCCTCTGGGGCCAACGTCCTGACTTTC. Protein: CASTRSPGASGANVLTF. Complete variable domain (other parts from reference TRBV5-1 and TRBJ2-6): KAGVTQTPRYLIKTRGQQVTLSCSPISGHRSVSWYQQTPGQGLQFLFEYFSETQRNKGNFPGRFSGRQFSNSRSEMNVSTLELGDSALYLCASTRSPGASGANVLTFGAGSRLTVL.

The chain combines TRBV11-2 with TRBJ2-5, with 11 bases that match TRBD2. J gave up 4 bases and V 1 base, and 2 bases lay outside the gene matches. The CDR3 runs 15 residues. In germline, CDR1 is SGHAT, CDR2 FQNNGV. The chain's CDR3 is CASSLVGLAGETQYF. The CDR3 bases are TGTGCCAGCAGCTTAGTTGGACTAGCGGGAGAGACCCAGTACTTC.

The chain is built from TRBV19 and TRBJ2-1, with D possibly matching TRBD2 (6 bases). The CDR3 covers 15 residues. V lost 7 bases and J 9 bases, leaving 22 bases between the germline ends. The germline gives CDR1 LNHDA, CDR2 SQIVND (reference sequence). CDR3: CASTQLTAGLGEQFF. CDR3 nucleotides: TGTGCCAGTACCCAACTGACGGCGGGGCTGGGTGAGCAGTTCTTC.

J is TRBJ1-5 and V is TRBV5-8; 7 bases fit TRBD1. Germline V gene sequence: CDR1 SGHTS, CDR2 YDEGEE. V shed 9 bases, J shed 3 bases, and the junction held 9 bases outside the gene matches. The CDR3 is 14 amino acids. The CDR3 nucleotides are TGTGCCACCTGTGACAGGGCGATCAATCAGCCCCAGCATTTT. This encodes CATCDRAINQPQHF.

The chain has TRBV7-3 and TRBJ2-1; 9 positions agree with TRBD1. Germline trimming cut 2 bases from V and 3 bases from J; bases unmatched to any gene: 5. Germline CDR1 is SGHTA and CDR2 is FQGTGA. The CDR3 runs 16 residues. Written as DNA, the CDR3 is TGTGCCAGCAGCTTAGATTCGGGACAGGGCTACAATGAGCAGTTCTTC. This sequence encodes CASSLDSGQGYNEQFF.

V gene TRBV5-1 combines with J gene TRBJ1-3; D uncertain. CDR3 size: 13 residues. V lost 3 bases and J 0 bases, leaving 4 bases between the germline ends. Germline loops: CDR1 SGHRS, CDR2 YFSETQ. CDR3 DNA: TGCGCCAGCAGCTCCAGCTCTGGAAACACCATATATTTT. Amino acid sequence: CASSSSSGNTIYF. The whole variable domain, remainder taken from reference TRBV5-1 and TRBJ1-3, is KAGVTQTPRYLIKTRGQQVTLSCSPISGHRSVSWYQQTPGQGLQFLFEYFSETQRNKGNFPGRFSGRQFSNSRSEMNVSTLELGDSALYLCASSSSSGNTIYFGEGSWLTVV.

The genes are TRBV28 and TRBJ2-3, with 10 positions matching TRBD2. The CDR3 loop spans 19 amino acids. The ends lost 8 bases at V and 6 bases at J; junction bases unmatched: 23. Germline CDR1 is MDHEN and CDR2 is SYDVKM. In nucleotides, the CDR3 is TGTGCCAGCCCTCCCACGGCTGGTGTAGCGGGGGGACCCGGGGATACGCAGTATTTT. Amino acid sequence: CASPPTAGVAGGPGDTQYF. Together with reference TRBV28 and TRBJ2-3, the CDR3 gives the full variable domain: DVKVTQSSRYLVKRTGEKVFLECVQDMDHENMFWYRQDPGLGLRLIYFSYDVKMKEKGDIPEGYSVSREKKERFSLILESASTNQTSMYLCASPPTAGVAGGPGDTQYFGPGTRLTVL.

The rearrangement joins TRBV7-9 to TRBJ1-3; 8 nucleotides match TRBD1. The CDR3 is 17 amino acids. Germline-derived CDR1 and CDR2 are SEHNR and FQNEAQ (reference sequence). J lost 2 bases, V lost 5 bases, and 11 bases had no gene match. This CDR3 reads CASSPSQGVKPGNTIYF. Here the CDR3 DNA reads TGTGCCAGCAGCCCATCACAGGGGGTTAAGCCTGGAAACACCATATATTTT.